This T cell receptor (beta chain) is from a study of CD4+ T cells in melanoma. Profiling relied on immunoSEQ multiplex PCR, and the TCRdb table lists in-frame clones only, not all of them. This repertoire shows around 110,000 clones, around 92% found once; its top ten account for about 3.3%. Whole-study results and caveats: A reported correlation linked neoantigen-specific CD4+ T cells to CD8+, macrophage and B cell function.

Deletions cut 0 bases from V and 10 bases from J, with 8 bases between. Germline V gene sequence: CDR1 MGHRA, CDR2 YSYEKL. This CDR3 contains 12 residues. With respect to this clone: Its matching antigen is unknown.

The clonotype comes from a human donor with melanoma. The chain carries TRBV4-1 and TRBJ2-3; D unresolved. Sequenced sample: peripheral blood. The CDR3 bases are TGCGCCAGCAGCCAAGATCGAGGTCCGCAGTATTTT. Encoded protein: CASSQDRGPQYF.